The 14 T cell receptor beta chains below were found in one sample sequenced in a study of Ad26.COV2.S vaccination and SARS-CoV-2 variants. Specified treatment: 15 to 20 received Ad26.COV2.S at low or high dose, single or two shots; about 5 received placebo; per-sample allocation not given. Sample collection was performed on day 63 after the first vaccine or placebo injection. The table came from immunoSEQ multiplex PCR; TCRdb's copy has only in-frame clones and leaves some out. The top ten clones hold roughly 7.4% of a sample with approximately 400,000 clones, about four fifths of them seen once. Source: peripheral blood, taken in a trial of Ad26.COV2.S vaccine versus placebo. These receptors were collected from a person aged 18-60 years who received the Ad26.COV2.S COVID-19 vaccine or a placebo.

The J gene is TRBJ2-7, the V gene TRBV27; TRBD2 matches at 13 bases. The V segment lost 7 bases and the J segment 2 bases; nucleotides outside the gene matches: 2. CDR1 and CDR2 from the germline V gene are MNHEY and SMNVEV (reference sequence). This CDR3 contains 14 residues. Here the CDR3 DNA reads TGTGCCAGCACCACTAGCGGGAGGGCCTACGAGCAGTACTTC. Its translation: CASTTSGRAYEQYF.

J is TRBJ2-2 and V is TRBV4-1; D ambiguous. The CDR3 totals 13 residues. The V and J ends lost 0 bases and 5 bases respectively, with 4 bases between them. Germline loops: CDR1 MGHRA, CDR2 YSYEKL. The CDR3 bases are TGCGCCAGCAGCCAAGAATGGACCGGGGAGCTGTTTTTT. This gives the protein CASSQEWTGELFF.

The chain is built from TRBV19 and TRBJ1-2; 8 bases align to TRBD1. Germline trimming cut 3 bases from V and 6 bases from J; bases unmatched to any gene: 9. This CDR3 comprises 15 residues. Per the germline V gene, CDR1 is LNHDA and CDR2 is SQIVND (reference sequence). The CDR3 reads CASSILGQVENGYTF. CDR3 nucleotides: TGTGCCAGTAGTATTCTGGGACAGGTTGAAAATGGCTACACCTTC.

This clone was found a few times. V and J are TRBV27 and TRBJ2-1; D is unclear. The ends were cut back, 5 bases at V and 6 bases at J, with 14 bases in the middle. The CDR3 extends over 14 amino acids. Germline V gene lookup returns CDR1 MNHEY and CDR2 SMNVEV (reference sequence). For the CDR3, the DNA is TGTGCCAGCAGTCCCTCCTCTCGTGGCAATGAGCAGTTCTTC. Its translation: CASSPSSRGNEQFF.

This chain joins TRBV24-1 and TRBJ2-1, with 8 positions matching TRBD1. CDR1 and CDR2 (germline): KGHDR, SFDVKD. J lost 6 bases, V lost 4 bases, and 4 bases had no gene match. The CDR3 extends over 14 amino acids. CDR3 DNA: TGTGCCACCAGTGACCCTGACAGGGGCAATGAGCAGTTCTTC. It is translated as CATSDPDRGNEQFF.

The rearrangement joins TRBV14 to TRBJ2-7; TRBD2 might be the D (7 bases). The V gene lost 5 bases and the J gene lost 6 bases, with 14 bases spanning the gap. Germline V lookup: CDR1 SGHDN, CDR2 FVKESK. The CDR3 contains 13 residues. The CDR3 nucleotides read TGTGCCAGCAGCTGGGGGGGCCGCGGCGAGCAGTACTTC. Its protein product is CASSWGGRGEQYF.

This clone is labeled as medium-sized. The chain links TRBV27 to TRBJ1-1; D not resolved. V dropped 3 bases and J dropped 3 bases, with 14 bases sitting between them. CDR1 and CDR2 from the germline V gene are MNHEY and SMNVEV (reference sequence). CDR3 length equals 15 residues. For the CDR3, the DNA is TGTGCCAGCAGTTTCCAGGTTCCCCCTTACACTGAAGCTTTCTTT. This translates into CASSFQVPPYTEAFF.

The V call is TRBV12-3 or TRBV12-4, the J call TRBJ2-7; 8 nucleotides agree with TRBD2. J was trimmed by 4 bases and V by 7 bases; bases with no gene match: 6. This CDR3 contains 13 residues. CDR3 sequence reads: CASNGGGLYEQYF. The CDR3 DNA sequence: TGTGCCAGCAACGGCGGGGGGCTTTACGAGCAGTACTTC.

The chain joins TRBV6-1 to TRBJ1-1; D remains ambiguous. This CDR3 is 16 amino acids long. Trimming stripped 1 base from V and 5 bases from J, with 17 bases between. Germline lookup yields CDR1 MNHNS and CDR2 SASEGT. Here the CDR3 reads CASSEGRVAWKTEAFF. The CDR3 nucleotides read TGTGCCAGCAGTGAAGGAAGGGTTGCTTGGAAAACTGAAGCTTTCTTT.

This clone was observed a single time. The chain is built from TRBV13 and TRBJ2-1; the match to TRBD2 covers 11 bases. CDR1 is PRHDT and CDR2 is FYEKMQ in the germline V gene (reference sequence). The trim removed 6 bases at V and 5 bases at J, leaving 6 bases unmatched. CDR3 size: 15 residues. CDR3 sequence: CASRSLAGENNEQFF. CDR3 coding DNA: TGTGCCAGCAGATCACTAGCGGGAGAAAACAATGAGCAGTTCTTC.

The V gene is TRBV24-1, the J gene TRBJ2-1, with D perhaps assigned TRBD1 or TRBD2 (5 bases each). This CDR3 is 15 amino acids long. Between the trimmed V and J ends, which lost 3 bases and 5 bases, there was a span of 13 bases. CDR1 KGHDR and CDR2 SFDVKD come from the germline V gene. CDR3 loop: CATSDPRMGDNEQFF. In nucleotides, the CDR3 is TGTGCCACCAGTGATCCGCGTATGGGGGACAATGAGCAGTTCTTC.

This clone appeared a single time. V usage is TRBV2 and J usage is TRBJ1-1; D gene unclear. The germline V gene has CDR1 SNHLY and CDR2 FYNNEI. The CDR3 runs to 13 residues. V shed 6 bases and J shed 1 base, with 9 bases lying between them. The CDR3 protein is CASSRRENTEAFF. The DNA of the CDR3 is TGTGCCAGCAGCAGGAGAGAGAACACTGAAGCTTTCTTT.

The J gene is TRBJ1-6, the V gene TRBV28; D is undetermined. Germline lookup yields CDR1 MDHEN and CDR2 SYDVKM. This CDR3 has 14 amino acids. V gave up 8 bases and J gave up 10 bases, with 18 bases separating them. The CDR3 sequence: CASLRTPRSSPLHF. The CDR3 DNA is TGTGCCAGCCTTAGGACCCCCCGGAGCTCACCCCTCCACTTT.

In its sample, this clone was seen once. V usage is TRBV6-6 and J usage is TRBJ2-1; perhaps TRBD2 as D (5 bases). The germline V gene encodes CDR1 MNHNY and CDR2 SVGAGI (reference sequence). V lost 7 bases and J 4 bases, leaving 14 bases between the germline ends. The length of the CDR3 is 14 residues. CDR3 protein: CASNDPRGYNEQFF. The CDR3 DNA reads TGTGCCAGCAACGACCCAAGAGGGTACAATGAGCAGTTCTTC.